This is a list of T cell receptor beta chains from one sample in a study of T cells in Graves' hyperthyroidism and ophthalmopathy. TCRdb re-derived calls from the multiplex PCR reads in MiXCR, one entry per CDR3 protein. The data contain roughly 360,000 distinct CDR3 sequences, approximately 12% of them singletons. The specimen sequenced was blood. The receptors were sampled from a young man with Graves' hyperthyroidism that later progressed to Graves' ophthalmopathy. Both conserved end residues are part of each CDR3.

TRBJ2-7 TRBV6-1 CASSPDALGAYEQYF
TRBJ1-2 TRBV2 CASSEPQGSLNYGYTF
TRBJ2-7 TRBV6-6 CASSYAVHALEQYF
TRBJ2-1 TRBV2 CASSPERGALYNEQFF
TRBJ1-5 TRBV7-3 CASSPRMLDEPQHF
TRBJ2-7 TRBV28 CASPPPRDKTYEQYF
TRBJ1-1 TRBV20-1 CSARDGSVNTEAFF
TRBJ2-1 TRBV13 CASSRDWGSYNEQFF
TRBJ2-7 TRBV30 CAWREEDYEQYF
TRBJ2-7 TRBV6-1 CASSYRGYYEQYF
TRBJ1-5 TRBV18 CASSPARPNGNQPQHF
TRBJ2-7 TRBV5-1 CASRYRDPAYEQYF
TRBJ2-7 TRBV4-1 CASSGGPGFHEQYF
TRBJ2-7 TRBV3-1 CASSTHRGYEQYF
TRBJ1-1 TRBV20-1 CSARGWRELAEAFF
TRBJ1-6 TRBV6-2/TRBV6-3 CASMDQGDSPLHF
TRBJ2-3 TRBV27 CASSFRDTTDTQYF
TRBJ2-5 TRBV11-3 CASSYRDGGSQYF
TRBJ2-1 TRBV6-1 CASNQGQVSYNEQFF
TRBJ2-1 TRBV4-1 CASSQYYPGQGSYNEQFF
TRBJ2-3 TRBV18 CASSGGPDTQYF
TRBJ2-7 TRBV5-1 CASSSMRFSSYEQYF
TRBJ2-7 TRBV13 CASRFGGGSYEQYF
TRBJ1-2 TRBV20-1 CSAHGVVGIYGYTF